This TCR beta chain was documented in a study of blood T cell repertoires in COVID-19 (dated by TCRdb to about 2020). Regarding the study in general: Samples covering the acute and convalescent phases of COVID-19 were provided by collaborators in the United States, Italy and Spain. The prospective study material was composed of cDNA or gDNA derived from T cells, B-cell-depleted T cells, or PBMCs. HLA class I and class II types, where available, came from metadata supplied by the sample provider rather than from assay-based typing. The repertoires were made available in a free public database intended to serve as a resource for research on the immune response to SARS-CoV-2. Sample metadata almost always included a de-identified subject ID, COVID-19 status, age in years and sex. Deeply sampled blood TCRbeta repertoires from subjects exposed to, actively infected with, or recovered from COVID-19 were included in the dataset. The samples were drawn from the first 160 participants of the ongoing ImmuneRACE study and from under 1,500 subjects provided by 6 global collaborators. What the study reported, not specific to this receptor: The quantity of clinical and demographic metadata differed by source and by participant and was supplied without curation.

Collaborating institutions collected whole blood in K2EDTA tubes following their own protocols. For TCRbeta analysis, collaborators shipped samples as frozen whole blood, isolated PBMCs, or DNA extracted from either of those sample types. Inclusive of the bounding cysteine and phenylalanine, the CDR3 is 15 residues long. The entry retains the CDR3 DNA only, 45 bases that are in frame from base 1. The germline V gene encodes CDR1 SQVTM and CDR2 ANQGSEA. V loses 5 bases at its end and J loses 2 bases; junction bases beyond the gene matches: 10. In the case of this clone: Its recognized antigen is unknown. Base qualities were left out, and no much larger clone turns up one base away.

The immunoSEQ Assay, a bias-controlled multiplex PCR, was used to amplify TCRbeta CDR3 regions from genomic DNA. On the study's bioinformatics: The number of nucleated cells in each sample was estimated by amplification of reference gene primers within the assay. To quantify the absolute abundance of each unique TCRbeta CDR3 rearrangement, sequence reads were collapsed and filtered. For each sample, productive Simpson clonality was calculated as the square root of Simpson's diversity index over productive rearrangements. Drawn from immuneACCESS, this table holds only the in-frame rearrangements with V and J called that TCRdb kept. Clones are partly lost; checked studies trace under half to an unresolved V gene and leave the rest unexplained. The V and J calls and clone size come from that table; D and trimming were worked out from the DNA. In this sample the table shows about 300,000 clones, about 86% of which occur a single time. Together, the top ten hold roughly 1.3% of the sample.

The chain uses TRBV29-1 and TRBJ2-5, with 8 junctional bases fitting TRBD2. The TCR comes from a woman aged 45 to 65 with acute or convalescent COVID-19. Sequenced material: peripheral blood. The nucleotide sequence is TGCAGCGTTCTAGAAACGGCTAGCGGGCAAGAGACCCAGTACTTC. It translates as CSVLETASGQETQYF.